This is a list of T cell receptor beta chains from one sample in a study of T cells after yellow fever vaccination. MiXCR was run by TCRdb on the 5' RACE reads, yielding one entry per CDR3 protein. The sample holds roughly 330,000 distinct CDR3 sequences; around 6.8% are singletons and the top ten take 18%. This specimen was PBMCs, taken roughly 46 days after the first yellow fever vaccination. The source is a man between 18 and 35 years old who received the YFV17D yellow fever vaccine. The CDR3 runs from the conserved cysteine through the conserved F or W. D genes are given only for firm matches. Not every row has a clone size; where given, it reads once, few, many or a size class.

d_call: -; clone_size: -; v_call: TRBV7-3; j_call: TRBJ2-1; cdr3_nt: TGTGCCAGCAGCTTTCAGGCGGCAGTCCACTCCTACAATGAGCAGTTCTTC; cdr3_aa: CASSFQAAVHSYNEQFF
d_call: TRBD1; clone_size: few; v_call: TRBV12-3/TRBV12-4; j_call: TRBJ2-5; cdr3_nt: TGTGCCAGCAGACCCGGACAGGGGAGGTTAGTGGCCCAGTACTTC; cdr3_aa: CASRPGQGRLVAQYF
d_call: TRBD1; clone_size: once; v_call: TRBV5-5; j_call: TRBJ2-5; cdr3_nt: TGTGCCAGCAGTCATGGACAGGGGAGCTTGCGTCAGGAGACCCAGTACTTC; cdr3_aa: CASSHGQGSLRQETQYF
d_call: TRBD2; clone_size: many; v_call: TRBV6-2/TRBV6-3; j_call: TRBJ2-1; cdr3_nt: TGTGCCAGCAGTCCTCTAGCGGGGGAGTACAATGAGCAGTTCTTC; cdr3_aa: CASSPLAGEYNEQFF
d_call: TRBD1; clone_size: few; v_call: TRBV18; j_call: TRBJ2-4; cdr3_nt: TGTGCCAGCTCCCGAGGACAGGGAGGAAACATTCAGTACTTC; cdr3_aa: CASSRGQGGNIQYF
d_call: TRBD1; clone_size: -; v_call: TRBV5-4; j_call: TRBJ2-5; cdr3_nt: TGTGCCAGCAGCTTGTCGGGACAGGGAGTTTTTAAGACCCAGTACTTC; cdr3_aa: CASSLSGQGVFKTQYF
d_call: -; clone_size: -; v_call: TRBV20-1; j_call: TRBJ2-4; cdr3_nt: TGCAGTGCTATGCCCCCATGGGGGGCCAAAAACATTCAGTACTTC; cdr3_aa: CSAMPPWGAKNIQYF
d_call: TRBD1; clone_size: many; v_call: TRBV12-3/TRBV12-4; j_call: TRBJ2-7; cdr3_nt: TGTGCCAGCAGTTCACATTACAGGGGGCTTTCGAACTACGAGCAGTACTTC; cdr3_aa: CASSSHYRGLSNYEQYF
d_call: -; clone_size: -; v_call: TRBV19; j_call: TRBJ1-5; cdr3_nt: TGTGCCAGTAGTATGAAAGGGGGTCAGCCCCAGCATTTT; cdr3_aa: CASSMKGGQPQHF
d_call: TRBD2; clone_size: many; v_call: TRBV3-1; j_call: TRBJ2-4; cdr3_nt: TGTGCCAGCAGCCGAGATGGACTAGCGGGGAGGGGAAACATTCAGTACTTC; cdr3_aa: CASSRDGLAGRGNIQYF
d_call: -; clone_size: few; v_call: TRBV5-4; j_call: TRBJ2-3; cdr3_nt: TGTGCCAGCAGCTTGACGTCTTCCTTGGATACGCAGTATTTT; cdr3_aa: CASSLTSSLDTQYF
d_call: -; clone_size: -; v_call: TRBV27; j_call: TRBJ2-2; cdr3_nt: TGTGCCGCAGCCGGCGGCTTGAACACCGGGGAGCTGTTTTTT; cdr3_aa: CAAAGGLNTGELFF
d_call: -; clone_size: few; v_call: TRBV9; j_call: TRBJ1-1; cdr3_nt: TGTGCCAGCAGCGTGGAGGGAGAGACTGAAGCTTTCTTT; cdr3_aa: CASSVEGETEAFF
d_call: -; clone_size: few; v_call: TRBV4-3; j_call: TRBJ2-2; cdr3_nt: TGCGCCAGCAGCCAATTCGGCGGGTCCTCCGGGGAGCTGTTTTTT; cdr3_aa: CASSQFGGSSGELFF
d_call: TRBD2; clone_size: -; v_call: TRBV7-2; j_call: TRBJ2-3; cdr3_nt: TGTGCCAGTAAGAGCGGGGGGTTAGATACGCAGTATTTT; cdr3_aa: CASKSGGLDTQYF
d_call: -; clone_size: many; v_call: TRBV4-1; j_call: TRBJ1-1; cdr3_nt: TGCGCCAGCAGCCAATCGGTGAACACTGAAGCTTTCTTT; cdr3_aa: CASSQSVNTEAFF
d_call: -; clone_size: many; v_call: TRBV20-1; j_call: TRBJ2-3; cdr3_nt: TGCAGTGCTAAGTTTGGCGGTTCGGGCACAGATACGCAGTATTTT; cdr3_aa: CSAKFGGSGTDTQYF
d_call: -; clone_size: many; v_call: TRBV12-3/TRBV12-4; j_call: TRBJ1-1; cdr3_nt: TGTGCCAATTCCCGGGGAGCTGAAGCTTTCTTT; cdr3_aa: CANSRGAEAFF